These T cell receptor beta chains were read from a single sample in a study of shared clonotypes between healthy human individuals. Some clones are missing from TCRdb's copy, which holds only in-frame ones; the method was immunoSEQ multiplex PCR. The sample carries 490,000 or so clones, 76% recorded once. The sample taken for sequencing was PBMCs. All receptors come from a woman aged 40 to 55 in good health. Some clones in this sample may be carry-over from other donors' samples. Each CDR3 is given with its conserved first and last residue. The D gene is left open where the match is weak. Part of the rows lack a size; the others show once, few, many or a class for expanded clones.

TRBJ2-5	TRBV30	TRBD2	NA	TGTGCCTGGGGTGGCGGCACTAGCGGGAGGATGACAGAGACCCAGTACTTC	CAWGGGTSGRMTETQYF
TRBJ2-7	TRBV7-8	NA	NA	TGTGCCAGCAGTGACAGCTACGAGCAGTACTTC	CASSDSYEQYF
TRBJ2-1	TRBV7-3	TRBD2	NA	TGTGCCAGCAGCCCCGGGGGGACTAGCGGCCTATCCGGGCAGTTCTTC	CASSPGGTSGLSGQFF
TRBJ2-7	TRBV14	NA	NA	TGTGCCAGCAGCCAAGATCCAGGAGTTTCCTACGAGCAGTACTTC	CASSQDPGVSYEQYF
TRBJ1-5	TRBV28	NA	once	TGTGCCAGCAGTCTAAGCTCGAGATCCAATCAGCCCCAGCATTTT	CASSLSSRSNQPQHF
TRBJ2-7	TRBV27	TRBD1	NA	TGTGCCAGCAGTTTCCAGGGGGCCTACGAGCAGTACTTC	CASSFQGAYEQYF
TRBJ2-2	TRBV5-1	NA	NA	TGCGCCAGCAGCTTCGGGGCCGGGGAGCTGTTTTTT	CASSFGAGELFF
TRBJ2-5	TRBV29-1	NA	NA	TGCAGCGTTCGGGGGGCTGAGACCCAGTACTTC	CSVRGAETQYF
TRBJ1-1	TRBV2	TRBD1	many	TGTGCCAGCAGGACTGGACAGGGGAACACTGAAGCTTTCTTT	CASRTGQGNTEAFF
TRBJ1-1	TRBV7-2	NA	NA	TGTGCCAGCAGCTTAGTCTTGGCTGAAGCTTTCTTT	CASSLVLAEAFF
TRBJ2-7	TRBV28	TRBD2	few	TGTGCCAGCAGCTCTAAGACTAGCGTGGCCTACGAGCAGTACTTC	CASSSKTSVAYEQYF
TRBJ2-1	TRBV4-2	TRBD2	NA	TGTGCCAGCAGCTTGGCTAGCGGGAGTGCTGAGCAGTTCTTC	CASSLASGSAEQFF
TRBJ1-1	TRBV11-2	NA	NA	TGTGCCAGCAGCCGCGACAGCAACACTGAAGCTCTCTTT	CASSRDSNTEALF
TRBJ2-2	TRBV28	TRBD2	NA	TGTGCCAGCAGTTTAATGGGACTAGCGGGAGTGGTGAGCACCGGGGAGCTGTTTTTT	CASSLMGLAGVVSTGELFF
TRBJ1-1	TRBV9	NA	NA	TGTGCCAGCAGCGTAGTGGGGGGCTCTGAAGCTTTCTTT	CASSVVGGSEAFF
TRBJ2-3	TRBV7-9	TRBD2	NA	TGTGCCAGCAGCCCCCTAGCGGGCTCTAGCACAGATACGCAGTATTTT	CASSPLAGSSTDTQYF
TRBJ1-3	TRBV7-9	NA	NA	TGTGCCAGCAGCTTCGGTCAGCTCCGCTCTGGAAACACCATATATTTT	CASSFGQLRSGNTIYF
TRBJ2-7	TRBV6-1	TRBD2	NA	TGTGCCAGCAACCTAGCGGGTCTGCAGTACTTC	CASNLAGLQYF
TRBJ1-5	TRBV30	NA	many	TGTGCCTGGAGTACGGGGCAGCTAGACAATCAGCCCCAGCATTTT	CAWSTGQLDNQPQHF
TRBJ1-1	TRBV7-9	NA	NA	TGTGCCAGCAGCTTAGGGGCAGCGAACACTGAAGCTTTCTTT	CASSLGAANTEAFF
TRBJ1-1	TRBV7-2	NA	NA	TGTGCCAGCAGCTTAGGCGTGAGGACTGAAGCTTTCTTT	CASSLGVRTEAFF
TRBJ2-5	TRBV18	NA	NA	TGTGCCAGCTCACGGGTTCAGGAGTTGGAGACCCAGTACTTC	CASSRVQELETQYF
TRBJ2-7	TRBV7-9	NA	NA	TGTGCCAGCAGCCGGGACTCAGGCTACGAGCAGTACTTC	CASSRDSGYEQYF
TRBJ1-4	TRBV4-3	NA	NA	TGCGCCAGCAGCTATGTCTTAACTAATGAAAAACTGTTTTTT	CASSYVLTNEKLFF
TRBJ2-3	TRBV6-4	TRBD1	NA	TGTGCCAGCAGCCCAGGGGGCGCAACAGATACGCAGTATTTT	CASSPGGATDTQYF
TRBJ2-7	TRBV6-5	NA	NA	TGTGCCAGCAGGAGGAGCTACGAGCAGTACTTC	CASRRSYEQYF
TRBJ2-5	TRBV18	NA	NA	TGTGCCAGCTCACCAACATCCCAAGAGACCCAGTACTTC	CASSPTSQETQYF
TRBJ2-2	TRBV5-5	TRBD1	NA	TGTGCCAGCAGCCCCCGGGACAGGGGTGGCGGGGAGCTGTTTTTT	CASSPRDRGGGELFF
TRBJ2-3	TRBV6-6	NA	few	TGTGCCAGCAGCCTCTTGGTGGATACGCAGTATTTT	CASSLLVDTQYF
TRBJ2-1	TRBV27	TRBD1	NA	TGTGCCAGCAGTTTCTGGACAGGGGCCGATTCGGGCAATGAGCAGTTCTTC	CASSFWTGADSGNEQFF
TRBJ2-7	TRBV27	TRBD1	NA	TGTGCCAGCCGAGGGACAGGAACCTACGAGCAGTACTTC	CASRGTGTYEQYF
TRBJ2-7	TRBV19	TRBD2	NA	TGTGCCAGTAGTCGGACTAGCGGGAGGACCTTCGGCTCCTACGAGCAGTACTTC	CASSRTSGRTFGSYEQYF
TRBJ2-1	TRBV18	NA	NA	TGTGCCAGCTCACCTTCGGGGGCCCCTGGCTCCTACAATGAGCAGTTCTTC	CASSPSGAPGSYNEQFF
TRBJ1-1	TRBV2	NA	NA	TGTGCCAGCAGTGATTACGGGATGGGGGAAGCTTTCTTT	CASSDYGMGEAFF
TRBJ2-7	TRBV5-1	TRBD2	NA	TGCGCCAGCAGCCCCGGTGTGGATAGCGGGACCTACGAGCAGTACTTC	CASSPGVDSGTYEQYF
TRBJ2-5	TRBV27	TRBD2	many	TGTGCCAGCAGTTTGAGCAGACTAGCGGGAGGCGGGGAGACCCAGTACTTC	CASSLSRLAGGGETQYF
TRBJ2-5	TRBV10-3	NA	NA	TGTGCCATCAAGAGTTACTCGGAAGAGACCCAGTACTTC	CAIKSYSEETQYF
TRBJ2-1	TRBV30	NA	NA	TGTGCCTGGTCCTCAGTGGGGCTAGGGCAGTTCTTC	CAWSSVGLGQFF
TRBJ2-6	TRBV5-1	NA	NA	TGCGCCAGCAGAAGGACTATTCAAGCTGGGGCCAACGTCCTGACTTTC	CASRRTIQAGANVLTF
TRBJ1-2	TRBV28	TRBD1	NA	TGTGCCAGCAGTTTCGCAGGGGGCTTTTCCTATGGCTACACCTTC	CASSFAGGFSYGYTF
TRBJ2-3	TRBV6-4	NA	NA	TGTGCCAGCAGTGAAGCCCTGGACAGGGCGGGGGGAGATACGCAGTATTTT	CASSEALDRAGGDTQYF
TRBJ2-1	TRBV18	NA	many	TGTGCCAGCTCACCACTGCCCGGGGAATACAATGAGCAGTTCTTC	CASSPLPGEYNEQFF
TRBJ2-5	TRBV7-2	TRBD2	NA	TGTGCCAGCAGCACGGGACTACCCCAAGAGACCCAGTACTTC	CASSTGLPQETQYF
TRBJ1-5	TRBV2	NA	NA	TGTGCCAGCAGTGACGAGACAGACTTCGGCAGCAATCAGCCCCAGCATTTT	CASSDETDFGSNQPQHF
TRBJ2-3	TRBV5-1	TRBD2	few	TGCGCCAGCAGCCATAGCGGGACCCTCCGGGATACGCAGTATTTT	CASSHSGTLRDTQYF
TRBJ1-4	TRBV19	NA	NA	TGTGCCAGTAGTGGGTTAAATCGAAATGAAAAACTGTTTTTT	CASSGLNRNEKLFF
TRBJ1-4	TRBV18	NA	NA	TGTGCCAGCTCACCAGGAGAAAAACTGTTTTTT	CASSPGEKLFF